A selection of T cell receptor beta chains follows, all from one sample in a study of CD8 T cells in ankylosing spondylitis. TCRdb passed the 5' RACE reads through MiXCR, listing each CDR3 protein once. The sample contains about 240,000 distinct CDR3 sequences, 8% to 9.5% of which appear only once. The specimen sequenced was blood, either unsorted or a sorted T cell fraction (not recorded which). Receptors originate from a male donor with ankylosing spondylitis or in good health (not recorded which). Both conserved end residues are part of each CDR3. Each record gives: J gene, V gene, clone size, D gene, CDR3 DNA, CDR3 protein. A D gene is named only where the DNA matches it firmly. Expanded clones are given a class, and other clones once, few, many or no size at all.

TRBJ2-1	TRBV20-1	many	.	TGCAGTGCTTGGGCTGTTCCATACAATGAGCAGTTCTTC	CSAWAVPYNEQFF
TRBJ2-3	TRBV7-2	few	.	TGTGCCAGCGGTCCGGGAGCCCTGGCCACAGATACGCAGTATTTT	CASGPGALATDTQYF
TRBJ2-7	TRBV20-1	many	.	TGCAGTGCTGCCCGGACCGTCGAGCAGTACTTC	CSAARTVEQYF
TRBJ2-3	TRBV9	many	.	TGTGCCAGCAGCAGCCAAGGCAGCCACACAGATACGCAGTATTTT	CASSSQGSHTDTQYF
TRBJ1-4	TRBV12-3/TRBV12-4	few	.	TGTGCCAGCAGTCGTCAGGGTATTTATGAAAAACTGTTTTTT	CASSRQGIYEKLFF
TRBJ2-5	TRBV20-1	many	.	TGCAGTGCTCACCTAAGACGGTCTCAAGAGACCCAGTACTTC	CSAHLRRSQETQYF
TRBJ2-3	TRBV6-5	few	.	TGTGCCAGCAGTTACGGCGGCGACGCAGATACGCAGTATTTT	CASSYGGDADTQYF
TRBJ1-1	TRBV10-1	many	.	TGCGCCAGCAGTCCAGGGCGAAACTCCATGAACACTGAAGCTTTCTTT	CASSPGRNSMNTEAFF
TRBJ2-2	TRBV3-1	.	.	TGTGCCAGCAGCCAAGCCGGGGAGCTGTTTTTT	CASSQAGELFF
TRBJ2-6	TRBV6-5	few	.	TGTGCCAGCAGTTACCGGGGATCTGGGGCCAACGTCCTGACTTTC	CASSYRGSGANVLTF
TRBJ2-3	TRBV15	many	.	TGTGCCACCAGCAGAGGCCAGGGTGGGACAGATACGCAGTATTTT	CATSRGQGGTDTQYF
TRBJ2-6	TRBV6-4	many	TRBD2	TGTGCCAGCAGTGACGGGCGGGAGGGACTCTCTGGGGCCAACGTCCTGACTTTC	CASSDGREGLSGANVLTF
TRBJ1-1	TRBV30	.	.	TGTGCCCGGACCTATGGGGACACTGAAGCTTTCTTT	CARTYGDTEAFF
TRBJ2-1	TRBV27	many	.	TGTGCCAGCAGTTTAGGGGCGTGGAGCAATGAGCAGTTCTTC	CASSLGAWSNEQFF
TRBJ2-3	TRBV12-3/TRBV12-4	many	.	TGTGCCAGCACCTGGGACATTCAAGCCTCCGATACGCAGTATTTT	CASTWDIQASDTQYF
TRBJ1-1	TRBV20-1	many	.	TGCAGTGCTAGGGGAGCGGGACTCTCTGAAGCTTTCTTT	CSARGAGLSEAFF
TRBJ2-5	TRBV18	few	.	TGTGCCAGCTCCCCCCAACGGGGTGGGGAGACCCAGTACTTC	CASSPQRGGETQYF
TRBJ2-1	TRBV5-4	many	TRBD2	TGTGCCAGCAGCTTGAGGCGGGAGAGTGAGCAGTTCTTC	CASSLRRESEQFF
TRBJ1-4	TRBV5-1	.	.	TGCGCCAGCAGCTTGGAGGGTCTTCGGGAAAAACTGTTTTTT	CASSLEGLREKLFF
TRBJ2-6	TRBV19	.	.	TGTGCCAGTAGACAGCCAGGCTCTGGGGCCAACGTCCTGACTTTC	CASRQPGSGANVLTF
TRBJ2-1	TRBV24-1	many	TRBD2	TGTGCCACCAGTGGGCCGGCGGGAGGGCCCGACAATGAGCAGTTCTTC	CATSGPAGGPDNEQFF
TRBJ2-7	TRBV10-3	few	.	TGTGCCATCAGAACGACAGAGCACCACGAGCAGTACTTC	CAIRTTEHHEQYF
TRBJ1-4	TRBV6-5	many	TRBD1	TGTGCCAGCAGTTACAGGGGGCTAGAAAAACTGTTTTTT	CASSYRGLEKLFF
TRBJ2-2	TRBV9	many	.	TGTGCCAGCAGCGTAGATAAAGCGGAGAGGCTGCTCACCGGGGAGCTGTTTTTT	CASSVDKAERLLTGELFF
TRBJ2-7	TRBV20-1	.	.	TGCAATGCGCTGAGTGGGGCCCGTGGGGGCTACGAGCAGTACTTC	CNALSGARGGYEQYF
TRBJ2-1	TRBV20-1	many	.	TGCAGTGCTAGAGAAGGGGCCTACAATGAGCAGTTCTTC	CSAREGAYNEQFF
TRBJ1-1	TRBV5-1	.	.	TGCGCCAGCAGCTTGGGCCCCCGGGCCACTGAAGCTTTCTTT	CASSLGPRATEAFF
TRBJ2-1	TRBV18	.	TRBD2	TGTGCCAGCTCACCACCAGGTGGTGCGGGAGGTAGGAATGAGCAGTTCTTC	CASSPPGGAGGRNEQFF
TRBJ2-3	TRBV6-4	few	.	TGTGCCAGCAGTGTGGTAGCGGACACAGATACGCAGTATTTT	CASSVVADTDTQYF
TRBJ2-7	TRBV20-1	many	.	TGCAGTGCTTCCGGGACGGCTCGCGAGCAGTACTTC	CSASGTAREQYF
TRBJ2-7	TRBV4-3	.	TRBD2	TGCGCCAGCAGCCTCAGCGGGACTAGCGCCTACGAGCAGTACTTC	CASSLSGTSAYEQYF
TRBJ2-7	TRBV10-3	many	TRBD1	TGTGCCATCAGTGGACAGGGTGACCACGAGCAGTACTTC	CAISGQGDHEQYF
TRBJ2-3	TRBV7-2	.	.	TGTGCCAGCAGCTTAGGTCCACTGCCGGTGGATACGCAGTATTTT	CASSLGPLPVDTQYF
TRBJ2-7	TRBV5-1	many	TRBD1	TGCGCCAGCAGCTTAACCGGGACAGGGCCGTACGAGCAGTACTTC	CASSLTGTGPYEQYF
TRBJ2-7	TRBV14	.	.	TGTGCCAGCAGCCAAGCCCACGACGAGCAGTACTTC	CASSQAHDEQYF
TRBJ2-7	TRBV7-2	many	.	TGTGCCAGCAGCTTAGGGGTAGGTGATTACGAGCAGTACTTC	CASSLGVGDYEQYF
TRBJ2-2	TRBV18	.	.	TGTGCCAGCTCACCACCAACTAGGGCCACCGGGGAGCTGTTTTTT	CASSPPTRATGELFF
TRBJ2-1	TRBV5-6	.	TRBD1	TGTGCCAGCAGCATCTTCTCTCCGGACAGGGGGAGCTACAATGAGCAGTTCTTC	CASSIFSPDRGSYNEQFF
TRBJ2-1	TRBV29-1	.	TRBD2	TGCAGCGGGGGGGAGACTAGCGGGGGTGAGCAGTTCTTC	CSGGETSGGEQFF
TRBJ2-1	TRBV7-9	many	TRBD2	TGTGCCAGCAGCTTAGCGCGTCTAGCGGGGGGGGACAATGAGCAGTTCTTC	CASSLARLAGGDNEQFF